Each of the 31 T cell receptor beta chains below was sequenced from the same sample in a study of T cells in Graves' hyperthyroidism and ophthalmopathy. The TCR beta CDR3 regions underwent amplification using RNA transcripts as the source. First-round RT-PCR of the TCR CDR3 relied on the HTBI primer set. Each CDR3 protein gets one entry after TCRdb re-called the multiplex PCR reads with MiXCR. Of under 350,000 distinct CDR3 sequences in the sample, around 20% were seen once. Sequenced input: blood. All receptors derive from a woman in her fifties or sixties with Graves' hyperthyroidism.

The rearrangement uses TRBV19 and TRBJ2-7; D is unresolved. The CDR3 extends over 12 amino acids. Trimming pared 8 bases from V and 5 bases from J, leaving 13 bases between. Germline lookup yields CDR1 LNHDA and CDR2 SQIVND (reference sequence). In nucleotides, the CDR3 is TGTGCCAGTGCTGGGGTTGACGACGAGCAGTACTTC. It translates to CASAGVDDEQYF.

The chain joins TRBV12-3 or TRBV12-4 to TRBJ1-1; TRBD1 matches 9 bases. J gave up 4 bases and V 4 bases, and 4 bases lay outside the gene matches. The CDR3 length is 14 residues. Here the CDR3 reads CASSSGTGRTEAFF. CDR3 in DNA: TGTGCCAGCAGTTCCGGGACAGGGCGCACTGAAGCTTTCTTT.

This clonotype was seen at least ten times. For the CDR3, the DNA is TGTGCCTGGAGTGTAGCAGCGGGGGGTTACGAGCAGTACTTC. As protein: CAWSVAAGGYEQYF. The gene calls are TRBV30 and TRBJ2-7, with TRBD2 matching over 9 bases. The V gene's germline CDR1 is GTSNPN and CDR2 SVGIG (reference sequence). CDR3 size: 14 residues. The ends lost 0 bases at V and 4 bases at J; junction bases unmatched: 4.

In this sample, this clonotype turned up many times. The J gene is TRBJ2-2, the V gene TRBV3-1; D gene unclear. Trimming removed 2 bases at V and 7 bases at J, with 11 bases between. CDR3 length equals 14 residues. Germline V gene sequence: CDR1 LGHDT, CDR2 YNNKEL (reference sequence). The CDR3 nucleotides read TGTGCCAGCAGCCAAAGATGGGGTAACGGGGAGCTGTTTTTT. Translated, it gives CASSQRWGNGELFF.

The table lists this clonotype with many counts. The chain is built from TRBV27 and TRBJ1-1; 7 positions agree with TRBD1. The CDR3 has 14 residues. Germline V CDR1 and CDR2: MNHEY, SMNVEV (reference sequence). V was clipped by 6 bases and J by 1 base; unmatched bases: 5. CDR3 DNA sequence: TGTGCCAGCAGACCTAACAGGGGGAACACTGAAGCTTTCTTT. Its protein product is CASRPNRGNTEAFF.

This clonotype was detected a few times. The rearrangement links TRBV6-1 to TRBJ1-4, with no clear D. The germline V gene encodes CDR1 MNHNS and CDR2 SASEGT. The V gene lost 2 bases and the J gene lost 8 bases, with 6 bases spanning the gap. This CDR3 spans 12 amino acids. CDR3 loop: CASSEQLEKLFF. DNA of the CDR3: TGTGCCAGCAGTGAACAACTCGAAAAACTGTTTTTT.

This clonotype appeared many times. The gene calls are TRBV7-9 and TRBJ2-7; D perhaps matches TRBD2 (6 bases). V lost 1 base and J 7 bases, leaving 11 bases between the germline ends. Germline V gene sequence: CDR1 SEHNR, CDR2 FQNEAQ (reference sequence). CDR3 length equals 13 residues. CDR3 DNA: TGTGCCAGCAGCTTAGGCGCAGGAGGGGAGCAGTACTTC. It codes for CASSLGAGGEQYF. Full variable domain (remainder filled in from reference TRBV7-9 and TRBJ2-7): DTGVSQNPRHKITKRGQNVTFRCDPISEHNRLYWYRQTLGQGPEFLTYFQNEAQLEKSRLLSDRFSAERPKGSFSTLEIQRTEQGDSAMYLCASSLGAGGEQYFGPGTRLTVT.

This clonotype was found many times. The V and J genes are TRBV19 and TRBJ1-1; a possible D gene is TRBD1 (5 bases). V gave up 1 base and J gave up 4 bases, with 7 bases separating them. The CDR3 is 13 residues long. Germline CDR1 reads LNHDA; CDR2 reads SQIVND (reference sequence). The CDR3 DNA reads TGTGCCAGTAGTATAGGTGGGGGCACTGAAGCTTTCTTT. It specifies CASSIGGGTEAFF.

This clonotype has at least ten counts. The genes are TRBV6-1 and TRBJ1-1, with D possibly TRBD1 on 5 matching bases. Germline CDR1 reads MNHNS; CDR2 reads SASEGT. The V gene lost 5 bases and the J gene lost 3 bases, with 19 bases spanning the gap. The CDR3 is 16 residues long. CDR3 DNA: TGTGCCAGCAGTCGAACCGGGACCATCAGGGACACTGAAGCTTTCTTT. Translated: CASSRTGTIRDTEAFF.

This clonotype came up many times. The chain couples TRBV18 to TRBJ1-1, with a possible D match to TRBD1 (6 bases). The CDR3 is made up of 14 amino acids. Germline V lookup: CDR1 KGHSH, CDR2 LQKENI. Trimming took 3 bases from V and 4 from J, leaving 12 bases between them. CDR3 nucleotide sequence: TGTGCCAGCTCACCTGGACAGAGGGCCACTGAAGCTTTCTTT. Translated, it gives CASSPGQRATEAFF.

This clonotype was seen ten or more times. Here the CDR3 reads CASSLGGSAEQYF. The CDR3 DNA is TGTGCCAGCAGCCTGGGCGGGAGTGCCGAGCAGTACTTC. This chain joins TRBV3-1 and TRBJ2-7; 7 bases fit TRBD2. Germline trimming cut 4 bases from V and 6 bases from J; bases unmatched to any gene: 6. Germline assignment: CDR1 LGHDT and CDR2 YNNKEL (reference sequence). CDR3 length: 13 amino acids.

CDR3 sequence reads: CASSEQGGSPLHF. The CDR3 DNA sequence: TGTGCCAGCAGTGAACAGGGGGGTTCACCCCTCCACTTT. The chain has TRBV6-4 and TRBJ1-6, with 8 positions matching TRBD1. This CDR3 contains 13 residues. Germline V gene sequence: CDR1 MRHNA, CDR2 SNTAGT. The junction had 1 base not matched to a gene; V was cut back by 3 bases and J by 9 bases.

The rearrangement joins TRBV2 to TRBJ1-6; D may be TRBD1 (5 bases). Germline CDR1 and CDR2: SNHLY and FYNNEI. V gave up 7 bases and J gave up 10 bases, with 14 bases separating them. The CDR3 runs to 13 residues. For the CDR3, the DNA is TGTGCCAGCAAGGAGGGGCCTAGATCACCCCTCCACTTT. Translated, it gives CASKEGPRSPLHF.

This clonotype appeared many times. The rearrangement links TRBV20-1 to TRBJ2-5; D is ambiguous. CDR3 size: 14 residues. The V and J ends lost 0 bases and 2 bases respectively, with 10 bases between them. In germline, CDR1 is DFQATT, CDR2 SNEGSKA (reference sequence). The CDR3, as DNA: TGCAGTGCTAGAGAAACCCTGGGACAAGAGACCCAGTACTTC. Translation: CSARETLGQETQYF.

This clonotype was seen repeatedly, ten times or more. The chain carries TRBV30 and TRBJ1-2; no definite D call. The V gene lost 3 bases and the J gene lost 5 bases, with 13 bases spanning the gap. The germline V gene encodes CDR1 GTSNPN and CDR2 SVGIG (reference sequence). The CDR3 totals 13 residues. This CDR3 reads CAWSPVGVYGYTF. The CDR3 bases are TGTGCCTGGAGCCCCGTTGGGGTTTATGGCTACACCTTC.

A few counts support this clonotype. The chain has TRBV28 and TRBJ1-5, with 10 bases identical to TRBD1. The CDR3 is 16 residues long. V lost 6 bases to trimming and J lost 2 bases; unmatched junction nucleotides: 7. CDR1 is MDHEN and CDR2 is SYDVKM in the germline V gene. The CDR3 is CASSRPGQGRNQPQHF. In nucleotides, the CDR3 is TGTGCCAGCAGCCGGCCGGGACAGGGGCGCAATCAGCCCCAGCATTTT.

This clonotype was observed at least ten times. The chain uses TRBV15 and TRBJ2-7; 12 positions agree with TRBD1. Germline values: CDR1 LNHNV, CDR2 YYDKDF (reference sequence). The junction had 7 bases not matched to a gene; V was cut back by 4 bases and J by 6 bases. The CDR3 totals 15 residues. CDR3 sequence: CATSTRGQGAGEQYF. The CDR3 DNA reads TGTGCCACCAGCACGAGGGGACAGGGGGCGGGCGAGCAGTACTTC.

This clonotype came up many times. The genes are TRBV7-3 and TRBJ2-7, with D uncertain. V was cut by 2 bases and J by 5 bases, with 10 bases left in between. CDR1 SGHTA and CDR2 FQGTGA come from the germline V gene. The CDR3 is 13 amino acids. CDR3 region: CASSLALINEQYF. The CDR3 nucleotides are TGTGCCAGCAGCTTAGCCCTAATTAACGAGCAGTACTTC.

V gene TRBV28 combines with J gene TRBJ2-7, with D possibly matching TRBD1 (6 bases). Germline assignment: CDR1 MDHEN and CDR2 SYDVKM. Between the trimmed V and J ends, which lost 8 bases and 2 bases, there was a span of 7 bases. The CDR3 runs 11 residues. The CDR3 nucleotides read TGTGCCAGCGGACAGACCTACGAGCAGTACTTC. This translates into CASGQTYEQYF.

Concerning this clonotype: Since a much larger clone is just one base distant, this may be a read error. The chain carries TRBV30 and TRBJ2-1; D gene ambiguous. Trimming stripped 2 bases from V and 4 bases from J, with 15 bases between. The germline V gene has CDR1 GTSNPN and CDR2 SVGIG (reference sequence). This CDR3 has 15 amino acids. The chain's CDR3 is CAWSIVIRIYNEQFF. For the CDR3, the DNA is TGTGCCTGGAGTATAGTCATCCGTATATACAATGAGCAGTTCTTC.

The chain uses TRBV6-6 and TRBJ2-1; no firm D call. V dropped 1 base and J dropped 7 bases, with 2 bases sitting between them. CDR1 and CDR2 from the germline V gene are MNHNY and SVGAGI (reference sequence). This CDR3 has 11 residues. The chain's CDR3 is CASSYFNEQFF. CDR3 nucleotide sequence: TGTGCCAGCAGTTACTTTAATGAGCAGTTCTTC.

This rearrangement joins TRBV29-1 to TRBJ1-1; perhaps TRBD1 as D (6 bases). The CDR3 extends over 14 amino acids. CDR1 SQVTM and CDR2 ANQGSEA come from the germline V gene. Trimming left V 4 bases short and J 0 bases short, with 12 bases between. CDR3 protein: CSVASGEMNTEAFF. CDR3 nucleotide sequence: TGCAGCGTTGCGTCAGGGGAAATGAACACTGAAGCTTTCTTT.

The V gene is TRBV11-3, the J gene TRBJ1-2; D unresolved. The length of the CDR3 is 17 residues. Germline loops: CDR1 SGHNT, CDR2 YENEEA. V was pared by 5 bases and J by 4 bases, with 23 bases between. This chain's CDR3 is CASSPHPQRRVSYGYTF. The CDR3 DNA follows: TGTGCCAGCAGCCCCCACCCCCAGCGCAGAGTTAGCTATGGCTACACCTTC.

V gene TRBV3-1 combines with J gene TRBJ2-2, with D perhaps TRBD2 (5 bases). This CDR3 has 14 amino acids. Trimming took 4 bases from V and 5 from J, leaving 11 bases between them. Germline V gives CDR1 LGHDT, CDR2 YNNKEL (reference sequence). CDR3 bases: TGTGCCAGCAGCCTCCTGTCGGGGACCGGGGAGCTGTTTTTT. It specifies CASSLLSGTGELFF.

This clonotype was counted only a few times. The rearrangement uses TRBV20-1 and TRBJ1-2; 10 nucleotides agree with TRBD1. Trimming cost V 0 bases and J 8 bases; bases outside gene matches: 9. CDR1 DFQATT and CDR2 SNEGSKA come from the germline V gene (reference sequence). The CDR3 has 15 residues. CDR3 residues: CSARDRQGAGRGYTF. DNA of the CDR3: TGCAGTGCTAGAGATCGACAGGGGGCAGGTCGGGGCTACACCTTC.

This clonotype was seen ten or more times. The chain recombines TRBV19 with TRBJ2-1, with 12 bases that match TRBD2. After removal of 1 base from V and 7 bases from J, the junction contained 8 bases not matched to a gene. CDR3 length equals 17 residues. Germline V CDR1 and CDR2: LNHDA, SQIVND (reference sequence). In nucleotides, the CDR3 is TGTGCCAGTAGTATAGCCTCCGGGACTAGCGGGTTTAATGAGCAGTTCTTC. Residues: CASSIASGTSGFNEQFF.

This clonotype was seen many times. The chain is built from TRBV5-5 and TRBJ2-7; 7 nucleotides agree with TRBD1. Germline V lookup: CDR1 SGHKS, CDR2 YYEKEE (reference sequence). The CDR3 totals 15 residues. Trimming cost V 0 bases and J 3 bases; bases outside gene matches: 6. The CDR3 DNA follows: TGTGCCAGCAGCTTGGCTCAGACAGGGTTCTACGAGCAGTACTTC. Its translation is CASSLAQTGFYEQYF.

This clonotype was observed at least ten times. The chain is built from TRBV2 and TRBJ1-1, with D unresolved. Trimming pared 3 bases from V and 10 bases from J, leaving 18 bases between. Germline lookup yields CDR1 SNHLY and CDR2 FYNNEI. This CDR3 has 14 residues. In DNA form, the CDR3 reads TGTGCCAGCAGTGATCGGACTGGGAACTTTGGAGCTTTCTTT. Translating it yields CASSDRTGNFGAFF.

In its sample, this clonotype was seen many times. V usage is TRBV28 and J usage is TRBJ2-5; tentatively, D is TRBD1 or TRBD2 (6 bases each). The CDR3 is 14 residues long. V was cut by 2 bases and J by 2 bases, with 9 bases left in between. Germline-derived CDR1 and CDR2 are MDHEN and SYDVKM. This CDR3 is CASSLGGPQETQYF. In nucleotides, the CDR3 is TGTGCCAGCAGTTTAGGGGGGCCACAAGAGACCCAGTACTTC.

The chain combines TRBV30 with TRBJ2-1; D is perhaps TRBD1 (6 bases). CDR1 GTSNPN and CDR2 SVGIG come from the germline V gene (reference sequence). This CDR3 contains 16 residues. V was shortened by 2 bases and J by 3 bases, with 17 bases between the two germline ends. CDR3 DNA sequence: TGTGCCTGGAGTCCCCGCCCCGGACAGTTCTACAATGAGCAGTTCTTC. Translated: CAWSPRPGQFYNEQFF.

This clonotype showed up many times. The chain uses TRBV3-1 and TRBJ1-1, with a weak D call TRBD1 (5 bases). The germline V gene encodes CDR1 LGHDT and CDR2 YNNKEL (reference sequence). V gave up 9 bases and J gave up 6 bases, with 17 bases separating them. The CDR3 has 13 residues. This chain's CDR3 is CASSPSAGPEAFF. CDR3 DNA sequence: TGTGCCAGTTCCCCTAGTGCGGGGCCTGAAGCTTTCTTT.